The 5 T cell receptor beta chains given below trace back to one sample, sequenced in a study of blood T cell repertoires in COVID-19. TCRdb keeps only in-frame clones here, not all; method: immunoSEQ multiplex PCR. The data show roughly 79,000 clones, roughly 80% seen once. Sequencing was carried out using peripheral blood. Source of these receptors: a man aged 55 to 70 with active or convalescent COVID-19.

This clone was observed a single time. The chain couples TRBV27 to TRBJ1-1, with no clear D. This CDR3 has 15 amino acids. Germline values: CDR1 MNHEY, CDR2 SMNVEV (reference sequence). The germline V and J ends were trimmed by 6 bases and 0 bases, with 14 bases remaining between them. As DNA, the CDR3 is TGTGCCAGCAGCCCCTTGAACATGATGAACACTGAAGCTTTCTTT. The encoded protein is CASSPLNMMNTEAFF.

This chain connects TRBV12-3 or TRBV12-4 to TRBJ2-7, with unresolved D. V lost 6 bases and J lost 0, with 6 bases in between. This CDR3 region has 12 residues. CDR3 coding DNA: TGTGCCAGCAGCTATAACTCCTACGAGCAGTACTTC. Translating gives CASSYNSYEQYF.

The CDR3 loop is CASSLGAVGGANVLTF. CDR3 DNA sequence: TGTGCCAGCAGCTTGGGAGCGGTGGGTGGGGCCAACGTCCTGACTTTC. The gene calls are TRBV5-5 and TRBJ2-6; D perhaps matches TRBD2 (5 bases). Germline CDR1 SGHKS, CDR2 YYEKEE (reference sequence). The CDR3 extends over 16 amino acids. Trimming left V 0 bases short and J 3 bases short, with 10 bases between.

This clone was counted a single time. For the CDR3, the DNA is TGCAGCGTGTCCAACGGACAGATTAATGAAAAACTGTTTTTT. As protein: CSVSNGQINEKLFF. The V gene is TRBV29-1, the J gene TRBJ1-4; TRBD1 is a possible D gene (6 bases). Trimming removed 6 bases from V and 4 bases from J, with 15 bases in between. The CDR3 extends over 14 amino acids. Germline V lookup: CDR1 SQVTM, CDR2 ANQGSEA.

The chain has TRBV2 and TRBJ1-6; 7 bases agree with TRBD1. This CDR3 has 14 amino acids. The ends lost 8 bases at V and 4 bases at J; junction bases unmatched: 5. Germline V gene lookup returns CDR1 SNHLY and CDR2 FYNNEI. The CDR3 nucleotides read TGTGCCAGCCGGGACAGAGCTTATAATTCACCCCTCCACTTT. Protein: CASRDRAYNSPLHF.